This record concerns one TCR beta chain sequence. The antigen is undetermined. TCRdb's table, derived via immunoSEQ multiplex PCR, lists solely in-frame clones and lacks some. Of fewer than 200,000 clones in the sample, around 92% are singletons; the top ten hold approximately 1.5%. The data were taken from a study of T cell responses to AZD1222 COVID-19 vaccine. General study points: Donors were mostly white British, more females; clonal diversity possibly underestimated. The study found Spike-specific TCR breadth and depth rose after two AZD1222 doses. Just six people given AZD1222 tested seropositive at baseline. Reportedly, close to half of spike-specific TCRs are directed against unmutated variant regions.

The CDR3 loop spans 15 amino acids. The ends were cut back, 8 bases at V and 3 bases at J, with 18 bases in the middle. Looked up from germline, CDR1 is MNHEY and CDR2 is SVGAGI. This chain joins TRBV6-5 and TRBJ2-3, with D tentatively TRBD1 (7 bases). The sequence was collected from an adult in good health. Specimen: peripheral blood, collected on day 0 of AZD1222 vaccination. The CDR3 bases are TGTGCCAGCCTAAGGGGGGCAGGGGGGACAGATACGCAGTATTTT. As protein: CASLRGAGGTDTQYF.